This T cell receptor beta chain comes out of a study of blood T cell repertoires in COVID-19. Looking at the study overall: Italy, Spain and the United States were the sources of the convalescent and acute COVID-19 samples. In each case, the material was cDNA or gDNA derived from T cells, B-cell-depleted T cells, or PBMCs.

V gave up 1 base and J gave up 4 bases; unmatched junction bases: 6. Per the germline V gene, CDR1 is MNHNY and CDR2 is SVGAGI (reference sequence). The length of the CDR3 is 16 residues. Per the original methods: Estimation of nucleated cell counts relied on the amplification of reference gene primers. Some clones are missing from TCRdb's copy, which holds only in-frame ones; the method was immunoSEQ multiplex PCR. The DNA was the basis for D and trimming; V, J and clone size are from that table. The data contain under 45,000 clones, roughly 77% of them singletons. The V call is TRBV6-6, the J call TRBJ2-5; 10 bases align to TRBD2. The source is an elderly man with acute or convalescent COVID-19. The sample was peripheral blood. CDR3 sequence: CASSYLGASGRETQYF. In DNA form, the CDR3 reads TGTGCCAGCAGTTACTTAGGCGCTAGCGGGAGAGAGACCCAGTACTTC.